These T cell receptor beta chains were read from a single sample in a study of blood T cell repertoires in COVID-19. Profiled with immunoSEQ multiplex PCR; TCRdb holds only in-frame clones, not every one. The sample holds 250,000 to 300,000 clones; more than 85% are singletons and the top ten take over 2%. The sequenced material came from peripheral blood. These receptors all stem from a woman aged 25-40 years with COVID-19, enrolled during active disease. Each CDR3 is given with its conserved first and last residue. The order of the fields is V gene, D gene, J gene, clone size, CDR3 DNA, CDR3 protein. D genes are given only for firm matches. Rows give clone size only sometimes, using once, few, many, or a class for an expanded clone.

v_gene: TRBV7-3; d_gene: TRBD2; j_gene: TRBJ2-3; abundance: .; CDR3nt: TGTGCCAGCAGCTTAACCACTAGCGGGAGGTCAGATACGCAGTATTTT; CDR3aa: CASSLTTSGRSDTQYF
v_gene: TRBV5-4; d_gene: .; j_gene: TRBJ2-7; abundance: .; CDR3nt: TGTGCCAGCAGCTTGGTGGGGACTCTCTCCTACGAGCAGTACTTC; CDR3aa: CASSLVGTLSYEQYF
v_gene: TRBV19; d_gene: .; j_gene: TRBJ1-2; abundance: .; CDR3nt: TGTGCCAGTAGTATAGTGCAGGGCTATGGCTACACCTTC; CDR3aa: CASSIVQGYGYTF
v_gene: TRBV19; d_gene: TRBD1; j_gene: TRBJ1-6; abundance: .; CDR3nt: TGTGCCTGTGGGACAGGGGGTGATTCACCCCTCCACTTT; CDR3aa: CACGTGGDSPLHF
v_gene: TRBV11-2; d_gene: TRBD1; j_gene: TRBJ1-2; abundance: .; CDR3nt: TGTGCCAGCAGCGTTATGACAGGGGGGTATGGCTACACCTTC; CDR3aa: CASSVMTGGYGYTF
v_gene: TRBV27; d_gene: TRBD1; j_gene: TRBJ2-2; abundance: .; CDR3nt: TGTGCCAGCAGTTTTCAGCAGGGGGCCGGCACCGGGGAGCTGTTTTTT; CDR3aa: CASSFQQGAGTGELFF
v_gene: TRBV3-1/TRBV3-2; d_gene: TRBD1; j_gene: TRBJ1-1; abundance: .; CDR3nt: TGTGCCAGCAGCCAGGGGACAGGGGTCACTGAAGCTTTCTTT; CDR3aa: CASSQGTGVTEAFF
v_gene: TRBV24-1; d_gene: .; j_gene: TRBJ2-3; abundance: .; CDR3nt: TGTGCCACCAGTGATTTTTCCCTCTACCGGGACAACGGAGATACGCAGTATTTT; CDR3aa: CATSDFSLYRDNGDTQYF
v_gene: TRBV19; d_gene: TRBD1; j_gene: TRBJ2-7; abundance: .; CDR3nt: TGTGCCAGTAGTGCTCGGACAGGGATCATCTACGAGCAGTACTTC; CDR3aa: CASSARTGIIYEQYF
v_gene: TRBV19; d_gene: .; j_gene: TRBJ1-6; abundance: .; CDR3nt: TGTGCCAGTAGTATCAGGGAAAATTCACCCCTCCACTTT; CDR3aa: CASSIRENSPLHF
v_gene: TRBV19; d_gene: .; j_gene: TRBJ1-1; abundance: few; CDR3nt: TGTGCCAGTAGTATTGATCCACAGGCATGGGCCGAGGCTTTCTTT; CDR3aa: CASSIDPQAWAEAFF
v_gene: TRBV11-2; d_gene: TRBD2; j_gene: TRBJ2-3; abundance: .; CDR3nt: TGTGCCAGCAGCAAGCCGGGACTAATCGAGAGCACAGATACGCAGTATTTT; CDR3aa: CASSKPGLIESTDTQYF
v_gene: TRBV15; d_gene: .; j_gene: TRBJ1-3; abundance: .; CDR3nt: TGTGCCATCTCTCTTGACAGGAGCTCTGGAAACACCATATATTTT; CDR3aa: CAISLDRSSGNTIYF
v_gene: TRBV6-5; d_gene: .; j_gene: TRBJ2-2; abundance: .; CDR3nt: TGTGCCAGCAGCACTATTTCCGGGGAGCTGTTTTTT; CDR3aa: CASSTISGELFF
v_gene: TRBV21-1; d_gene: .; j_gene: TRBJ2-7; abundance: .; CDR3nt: TGTGCCAGCAGCACTTCAGGGGGGACAGGGGCCTACGAGCAGTACTTC; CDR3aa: CASSTSGGTGAYEQYF
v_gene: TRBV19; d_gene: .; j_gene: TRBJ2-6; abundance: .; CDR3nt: TGTGCCAGTAGTACCCCTAGCGCTGGGGCCAACGTCCTGACTTTC; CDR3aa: CASSTPSAGANVLTF
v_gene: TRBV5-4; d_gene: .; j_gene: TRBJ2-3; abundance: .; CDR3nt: TGTGCCAGCAGCCTCCGGTGGAGCGGGTCTGGAGATACGCAGTATTTT; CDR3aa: CASSLRWSGSGDTQYF
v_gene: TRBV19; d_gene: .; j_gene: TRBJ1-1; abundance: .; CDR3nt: TGTGCCAGTAGTACCCCGACAGAGAACACTGAAGCTTTCTTT; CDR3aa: CASSTPTENTEAFF
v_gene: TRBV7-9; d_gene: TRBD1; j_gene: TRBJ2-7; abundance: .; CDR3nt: TGTGCCAGCAGCAACGACAGGGGTCTAAATACCTACGAGCAGTACTTC; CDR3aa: CASSNDRGLNTYEQYF
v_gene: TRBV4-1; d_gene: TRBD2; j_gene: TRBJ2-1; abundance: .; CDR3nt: TGCGCCAGCAGCCTTGGACTAGCGGGCTCCTACAATGAGCAGTTCTTC; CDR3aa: CASSLGLAGSYNEQFF
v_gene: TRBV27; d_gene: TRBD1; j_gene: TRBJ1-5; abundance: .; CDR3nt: TGTGCCAGCAGTTTGACAGGGACCCAGCCCCAGCATTTT; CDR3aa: CASSLTGTQPQHF
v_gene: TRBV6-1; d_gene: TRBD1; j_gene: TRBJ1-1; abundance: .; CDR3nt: TGTGCCAGCAGTGTTACAAGGACAGGAAGGAACACTGAAGCTTTCTTT; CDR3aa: CASSVTRTGRNTEAFF
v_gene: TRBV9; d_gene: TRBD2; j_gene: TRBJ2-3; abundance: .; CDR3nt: TGTGCCAGCAGCGTAGGGGCGGGAGCTGGAGATACGCAGTATTTT; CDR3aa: CASSVGAGAGDTQYF
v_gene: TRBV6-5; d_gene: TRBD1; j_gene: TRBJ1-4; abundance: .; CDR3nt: TGTGCCATCCTGGACAGGCAGAGGGGAGAAAAACTGTTTTTT; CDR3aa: CAILDRQRGEKLFF
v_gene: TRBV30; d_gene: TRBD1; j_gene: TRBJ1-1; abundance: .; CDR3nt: TGTGCCGGGCGGACAGGGAAGAACACTGAAGCTTTCTTT; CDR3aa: CAGRTGKNTEAFF
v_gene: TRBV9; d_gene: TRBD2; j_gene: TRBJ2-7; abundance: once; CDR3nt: TGTGCCAGCAGCGTGAGTAGCGGGAGTCTTCCCTACGAGCAGTACTTC; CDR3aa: CASSVSSGSLPYEQYF
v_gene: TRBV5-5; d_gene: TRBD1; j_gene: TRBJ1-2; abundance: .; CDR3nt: TGTGCCAGCAGTCGAGACAGGGTCGGTGGCTACACCTTC; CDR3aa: CASSRDRVGGYTF
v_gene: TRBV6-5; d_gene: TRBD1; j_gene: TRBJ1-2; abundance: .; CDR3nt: TGTGCCAACCGCTCGGACAGGGTCGAGGACTATGGCTACACCTTC; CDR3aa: CANRSDRVEDYGYTF
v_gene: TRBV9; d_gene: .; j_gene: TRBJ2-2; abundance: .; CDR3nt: TGTGCCAGCAGCGTTACTTGGACTGAGGGGGAGCTGTTTTTT; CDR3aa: CASSVTWTEGELFF
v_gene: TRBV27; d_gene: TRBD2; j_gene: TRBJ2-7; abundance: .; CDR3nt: TGTGCCAGCAGTCCAGGACTAGCGGGAGGTGTTGCCTACGAGCAGTACTTC; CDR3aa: CASSPGLAGGVAYEQYF
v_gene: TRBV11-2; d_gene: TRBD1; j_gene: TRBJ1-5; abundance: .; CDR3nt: TGTGCCAGCAGCTTAGTCGGGGGAAACAGGGGGGCTCGTCATTTT; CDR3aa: CASSLVGGNRGARHF
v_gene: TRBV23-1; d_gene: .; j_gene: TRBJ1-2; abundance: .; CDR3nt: TGCGCCAGCAGTCAAGGGCAGAACTATGGCTACACCTTC; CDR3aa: CASSQGQNYGYTF
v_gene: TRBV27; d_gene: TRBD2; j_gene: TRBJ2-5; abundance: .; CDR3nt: TGTGCCAGCAGTCCGAGCCTTGGGACTAGCGGGAGTGGTTCGGAGACCCAGTACTTC; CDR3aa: CASSPSLGTSGSGSETQYF
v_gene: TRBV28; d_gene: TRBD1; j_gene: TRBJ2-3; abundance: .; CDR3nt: TGTGCCAGCAGTCCAACCCAGGGGGCAGATACGCAGTATTTT; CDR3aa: CASSPTQGADTQYF
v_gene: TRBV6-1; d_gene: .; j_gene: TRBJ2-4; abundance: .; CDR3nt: TGTGCCAACAGTGAAACGTGGGCTAGCGTAAACATTCAGTACTTC; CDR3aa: CANSETWASVNIQYF
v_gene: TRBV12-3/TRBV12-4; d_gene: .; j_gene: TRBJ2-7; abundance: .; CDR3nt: TGTGCCAGCAGTTCAGGCCCTTACGAGCAGTACTTC; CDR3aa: CASSSGPYEQYF
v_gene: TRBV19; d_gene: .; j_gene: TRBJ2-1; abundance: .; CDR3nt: TGTGCCAGTAGTATTGCGGGGTCCTCCTACAATGAGCAGTTCTTC; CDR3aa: CASSIAGSSYNEQFF
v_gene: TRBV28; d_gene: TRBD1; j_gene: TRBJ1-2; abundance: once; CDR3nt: TGTGCCAGCAGTTTGAGGGGGCTCACTAACTATGGCTACACCTTC; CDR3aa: CASSLRGLTNYGYTF
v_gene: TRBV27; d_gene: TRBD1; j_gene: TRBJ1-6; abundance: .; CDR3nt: TGTGCCAGCAGCCTCAAAACAGGGGCGGTAAATTCACCCCTCCACTTT; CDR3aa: CASSLKTGAVNSPLHF
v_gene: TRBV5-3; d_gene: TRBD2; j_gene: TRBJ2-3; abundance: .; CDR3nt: TGTGCCAGAAGCTTGAGGACTAGCGGGATGGAGGCAGATACGCAGTATTTT; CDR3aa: CARSLRTSGMEADTQYF
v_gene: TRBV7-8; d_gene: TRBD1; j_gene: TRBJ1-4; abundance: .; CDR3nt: TGTGCCAGCAGTCCCCGGGACAGGGGTTTTGAAAAACTGTTTTTT; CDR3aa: CASSPRDRGFEKLFF
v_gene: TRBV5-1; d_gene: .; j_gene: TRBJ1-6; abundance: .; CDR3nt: TGCGCCAGCAGCTTGGAACAGGGAAATTCACCCCTCCACTTT; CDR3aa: CASSLEQGNSPLHF
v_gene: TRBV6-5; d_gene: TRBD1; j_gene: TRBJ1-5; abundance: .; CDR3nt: TGTGCCAGCAGTAAGCCCGGGACAGGGCATCAGCCCCAGCATTTT; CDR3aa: CASSKPGTGHQPQHF
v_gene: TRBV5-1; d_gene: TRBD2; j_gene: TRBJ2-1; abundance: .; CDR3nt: TGCGCCAGCAGCTTGATGGCGGGAGAGGGCTACAATGAGCAGTTCTTC; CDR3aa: CASSLMAGEGYNEQFF
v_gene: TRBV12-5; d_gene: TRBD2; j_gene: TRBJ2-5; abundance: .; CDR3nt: TGTGCTAGTGGTTTGGGACTAGCGGGGGTACAAGAGACCCAGTACTTC; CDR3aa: CASGLGLAGVQETQYF
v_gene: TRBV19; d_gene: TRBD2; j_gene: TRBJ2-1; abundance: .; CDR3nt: TGTGCCAGTAGAGCGGGAGCCCGGGGTGGCTCCTACAATGAGCAGTTCTTC; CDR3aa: CASRAGARGGSYNEQFF
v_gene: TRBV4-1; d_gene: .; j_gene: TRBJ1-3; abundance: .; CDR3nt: TGCGCCAGCAGCCAAGGGCACCGAGAGGCTGGAAACACCATATATTTT; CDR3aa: CASSQGHREAGNTIYF
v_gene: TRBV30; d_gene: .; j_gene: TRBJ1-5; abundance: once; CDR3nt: TGTGCCTGGAGTGGGACAGCTAGTAGCAATCAGCCCCAGCATTTT; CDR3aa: CAWSGTASSNQPQHF
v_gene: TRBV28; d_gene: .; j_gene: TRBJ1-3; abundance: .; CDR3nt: TGTGCCAGCAGTTTAGGCTACGGGAGCTCTGGAAACACCATATATTTT; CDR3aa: CASSLGYGSSGNTIYF
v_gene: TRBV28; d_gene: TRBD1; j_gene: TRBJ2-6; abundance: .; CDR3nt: TGTGCCAGCAGCCCAGAACTCTCTCCGTGGGACAGGGGGACAGGGGCCAACGTCCTGACTTTC; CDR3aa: CASSPELSPWDRGTGANVLTF
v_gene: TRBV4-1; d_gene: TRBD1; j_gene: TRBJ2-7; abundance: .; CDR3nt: TGCGCCAGCAGCCAAGACCTCTGGGGGACAGGGGGCGAGGTCGAGCAGTACTTC; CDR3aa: CASSQDLWGTGGEVEQYF
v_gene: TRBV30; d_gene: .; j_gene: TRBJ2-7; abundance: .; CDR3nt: TGTGCCTGGACCACGACCAGGTACGAGCAGTACTTC; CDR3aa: CAWTTTRYEQYF
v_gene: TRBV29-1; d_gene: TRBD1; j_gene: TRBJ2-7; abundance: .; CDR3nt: TGCAGCGTTCTACAGGGGGCTGGCGAGCAGTACTTC; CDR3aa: CSVLQGAGEQYF
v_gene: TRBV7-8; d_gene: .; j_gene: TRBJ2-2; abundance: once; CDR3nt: TGTGCCAGCAGCACCGCCGGGGTCGTGGGCGGGGAGCTGTTTTTT; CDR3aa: CASSTAGVVGGELFF
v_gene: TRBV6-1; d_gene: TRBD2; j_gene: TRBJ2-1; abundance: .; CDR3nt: TGTGCCAGCAGTGAAAGGGGACTAGCGGGAAGAGGGATCTACAATGAGCAGTTCTTC; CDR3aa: CASSERGLAGRGIYNEQFF
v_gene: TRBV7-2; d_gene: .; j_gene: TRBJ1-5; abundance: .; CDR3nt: TGTGCCAGCAGCTTAGATGGCAAGGGGAATCAGCCCCAGCATTTT; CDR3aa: CASSLDGKGNQPQHF
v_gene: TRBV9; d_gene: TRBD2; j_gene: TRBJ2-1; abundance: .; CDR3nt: TGTGCCAGCAGCGCGTCTAGCGGGAGCTACAATGAGCAGTTCTTC; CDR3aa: CASSASSGSYNEQFF
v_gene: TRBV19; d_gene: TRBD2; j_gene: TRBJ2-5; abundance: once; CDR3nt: TGTGCCAGTAGTCCCTGGGCTAGCGGGAGAGAGACCCAGTACTTC; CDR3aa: CASSPWASGRETQYF
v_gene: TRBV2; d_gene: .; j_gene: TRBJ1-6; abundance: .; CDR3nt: TGTGCCAGCAGTGAAGGGGAGAAACTCCCACCCCTCCACTTT; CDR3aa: CASSEGEKLPPLHF